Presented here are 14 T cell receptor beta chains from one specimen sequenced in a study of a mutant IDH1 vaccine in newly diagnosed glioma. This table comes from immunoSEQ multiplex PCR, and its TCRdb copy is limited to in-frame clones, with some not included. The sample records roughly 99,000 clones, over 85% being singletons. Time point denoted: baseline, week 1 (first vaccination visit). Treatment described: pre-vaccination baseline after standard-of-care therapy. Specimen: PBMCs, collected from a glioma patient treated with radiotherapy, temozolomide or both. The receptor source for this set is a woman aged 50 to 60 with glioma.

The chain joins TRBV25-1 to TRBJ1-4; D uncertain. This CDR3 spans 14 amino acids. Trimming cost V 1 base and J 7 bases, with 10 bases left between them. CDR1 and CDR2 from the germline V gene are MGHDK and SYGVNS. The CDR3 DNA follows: TGTGCCAGCAGTGAATCAACATTTCTTGAAAAACTGTTTTTT. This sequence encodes CASSESTFLEKLFF.

DNA of the CDR3: TGTGCCAGCAGCTTAGTGGGGACAGGGGGCAAAGAGCAGTACTTC. As protein: CASSLVGTGGKEQYF. The V and J genes are TRBV11-2 and TRBJ2-7, with 12 bases aligning to TRBD1. The CDR3 covers 15 residues. Germline V lookup: CDR1 SGHAT, CDR2 FQNNGV. V shed 1 base and J 7 bases; nucleotides not matched to a gene: 5.

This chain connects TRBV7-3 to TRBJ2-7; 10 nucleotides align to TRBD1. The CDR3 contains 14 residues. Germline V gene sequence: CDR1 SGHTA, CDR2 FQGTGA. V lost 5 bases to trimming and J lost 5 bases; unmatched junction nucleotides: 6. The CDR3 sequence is CASSPGQGRHEQYF. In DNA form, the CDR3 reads TGTGCCAGCAGCCCGGGACAGGGGAGGCACGAGCAGTACTTC.

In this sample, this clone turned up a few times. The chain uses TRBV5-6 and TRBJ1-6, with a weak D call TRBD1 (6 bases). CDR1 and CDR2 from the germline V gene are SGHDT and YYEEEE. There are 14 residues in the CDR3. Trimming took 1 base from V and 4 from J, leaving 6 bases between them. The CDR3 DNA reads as TGTGCCAGCAGCTTGCAGGGGTATAATTCACCCCTCCACTTT. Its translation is CASSLQGYNSPLHF. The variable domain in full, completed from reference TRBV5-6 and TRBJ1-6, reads DAGVTQSPTHLIKTRGQQVTLRCSPKSGHDTVSWYQQALGQGPQFIFQYYEEEERQRGNFPDRFSGHQFPNYSSELNVNALLLGDSALYLCASSLQGYNSPLHFGNGTRLTVT.

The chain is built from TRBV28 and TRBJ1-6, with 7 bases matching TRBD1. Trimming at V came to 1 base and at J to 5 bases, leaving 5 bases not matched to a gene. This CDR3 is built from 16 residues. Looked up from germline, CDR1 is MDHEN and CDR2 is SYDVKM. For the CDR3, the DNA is TGTGCCAGCAGTTTATTTTCAGGGGGTAATAATTCACCCCTCCACTTT. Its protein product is CASSLFSGGNNSPLHF. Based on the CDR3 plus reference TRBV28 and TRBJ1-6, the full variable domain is DVKVTQSSRYLVKRTGEKVFLECVQDMDHENMFWYRQDPGLGLRLIYFSYDVKMKEKGDIPEGYSVSREKKERFSLILESASTNQTSMYLCASSLFSGGNNSPLHFGNGTRLTVT.

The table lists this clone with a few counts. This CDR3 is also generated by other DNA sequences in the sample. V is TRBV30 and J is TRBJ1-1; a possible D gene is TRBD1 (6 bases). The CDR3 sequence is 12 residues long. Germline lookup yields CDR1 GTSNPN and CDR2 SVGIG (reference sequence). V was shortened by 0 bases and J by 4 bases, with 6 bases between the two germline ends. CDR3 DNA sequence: TGTGCCTGGAGTGTGACAGGCACTGAAGCTTTCTTT. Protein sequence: CAWSVTGTEAFF.

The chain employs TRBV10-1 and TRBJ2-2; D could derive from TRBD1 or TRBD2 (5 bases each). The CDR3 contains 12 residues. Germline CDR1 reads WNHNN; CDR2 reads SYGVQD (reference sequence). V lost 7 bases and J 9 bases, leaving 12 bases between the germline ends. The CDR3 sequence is CASIQWGRELFF. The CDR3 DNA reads TGCGCCAGCATCCAGTGGGGGAGGGAGCTGTTTTTT.

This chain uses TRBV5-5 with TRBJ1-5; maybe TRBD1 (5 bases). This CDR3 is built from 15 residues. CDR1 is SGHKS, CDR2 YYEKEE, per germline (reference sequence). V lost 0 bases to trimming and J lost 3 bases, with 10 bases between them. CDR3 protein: CASSLEGNNNQPQHF. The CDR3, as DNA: TGTGCCAGCAGCTTGGAGGGGAATAACAATCAGCCCCAGCATTTT.

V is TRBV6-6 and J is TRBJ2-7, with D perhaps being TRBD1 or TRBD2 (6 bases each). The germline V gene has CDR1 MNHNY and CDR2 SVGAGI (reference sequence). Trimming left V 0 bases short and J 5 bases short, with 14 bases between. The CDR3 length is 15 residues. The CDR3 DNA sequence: TGTGCCAGCAGTTACTCGAACGGGGGCAGGGACGAGCAGTACTTC. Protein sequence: CASSYSNGGRDEQYF.

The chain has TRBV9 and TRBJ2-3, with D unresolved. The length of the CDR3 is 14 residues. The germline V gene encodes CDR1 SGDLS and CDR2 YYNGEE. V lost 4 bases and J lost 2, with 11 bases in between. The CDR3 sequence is CASSPAVDTDTQYF. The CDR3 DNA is TGTGCCAGCAGCCCGGCCGTCGACACAGATACGCAGTATTTT. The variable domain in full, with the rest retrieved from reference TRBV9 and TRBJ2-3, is DSGVTQTPKHLITATGQRVTLRCSPRSGDLSVYWYQQSLDQGLQFLIQYYNGEERAKGNILERFSAQQFPDLHSELNLSSLELGDSALYFCASSPAVDTDTQYFGPGTRLTVL.

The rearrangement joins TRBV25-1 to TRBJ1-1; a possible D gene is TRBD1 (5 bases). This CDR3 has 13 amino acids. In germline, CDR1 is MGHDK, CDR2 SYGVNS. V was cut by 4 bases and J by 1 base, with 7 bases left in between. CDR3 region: CASSATANTEAFF. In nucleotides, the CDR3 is TGTGCCAGCAGTGCGACAGCGAACACTGAAGCTTTCTTT.

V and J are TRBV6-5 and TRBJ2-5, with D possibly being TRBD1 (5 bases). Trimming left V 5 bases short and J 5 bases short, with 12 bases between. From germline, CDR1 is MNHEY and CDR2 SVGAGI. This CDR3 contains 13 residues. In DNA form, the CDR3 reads TGTGCCAGCAGTGGATCAGGGATTGAGACCCAGTACTTC. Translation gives CASSGSGIETQYF.

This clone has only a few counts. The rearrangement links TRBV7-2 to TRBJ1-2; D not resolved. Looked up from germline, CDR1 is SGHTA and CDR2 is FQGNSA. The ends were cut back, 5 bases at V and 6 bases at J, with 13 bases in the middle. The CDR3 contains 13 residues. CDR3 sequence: CASSPTFTDGYTF. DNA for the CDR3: TGTGCCAGCAGCCCCACCTTCACCGATGGCTACACCTTC.

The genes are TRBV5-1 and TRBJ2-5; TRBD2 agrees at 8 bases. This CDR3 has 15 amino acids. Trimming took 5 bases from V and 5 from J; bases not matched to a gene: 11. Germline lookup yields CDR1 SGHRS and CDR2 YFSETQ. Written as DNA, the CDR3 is TGCGCCAGCAGTATGGACGGGAGGGTCGATGAGACCCAGTACTTC. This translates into CASSMDGRVDETQYF.